This T cell receptor (beta chain) stems from a study of T cell repertoires in cytomegalovirus infection. Overall study context: CMV infection plus the matching HLA type was flagged by public TCR beta signatures.

Turning to this clonotype: Its antigen is still unknown.

V lost 0 bases, J lost 9 bases, and 18 bases lay in between. The CDR3 loop spans 16 amino acids. The V gene's germline CDR1 is SGHVS and CDR2 FNYEAQ. From the reads, TCRdb called clonotypes with MiXCR, one entry per CDR3 protein. In the table there are about 740,000 distinct CDR3 sequences, 30% to 40% of which are singletons. Study-level findings and limits: What dominated the ex vivo response were HLA-C-restricted CMV-specific TCR beta clonotypes. Based on cumulative public TCR beta family frequency, carriers of CMV plus the relevant HLA were identified.

Sequencing used cultured PBMCs, obtained from culture after CMV antigen stimulation. The V call is TRBV7-6, the J call TRBJ2-1; D unresolved. This sequence originates from a human donor in good health (CMV status not recorded). Some clones in this sample may be carry-over from other donors' samples. CDR3 amino acids: CASSLALLPAAGEQFF. In DNA form, the CDR3 reads TGTGCCAGCAGCTTAGCTTTACTACCTGCGGCTGGTGAGCAGTTCTTC.